This T cell receptor beta chain was observed in a study of response to subunit inactivated influenza vaccine (dated by TCRdb to the late 2010s). Study-level background: Deep quantitative profiling of the T cell receptor repertoire was used in the study to follow responses to a trivalent subunit inactivated influenza vaccine.

Worth noting for this clonotype: Its cognate antigen has yet to be identified. There are no base qualities to consult, and no much larger clone falls within one base.

The CDR3 measures 15 amino acids from cysteine to phenylalanine. Only CDR3 DNA remains: 45 bases, in frame from the first base. V is clipped by 2 bases and J by 7 bases, and the sequence between their germline boundaries is 15 bases long. From the germline V gene, CDR1 is MNHNS and CDR2 is SASEGT. On the study overall, not on this receptor specifically: According to the authors, only a limited number of new T cells may be recruited by each seasonal influenza vaccination.

Receptor libraries were prepared by RT-PCR. The instrument was an Illumina HiSeq 2500. The public sequencing data were trimmed at Q25 with fastp and processed into clonotypes with MiXCR by TCRdb, which kept only in-frame beta chains. Under each unique CDR3 protein, matching rows form one entry showing the most common genes and DNA. The sample contains over 750,000 distinct CDR3 sequences, roughly 20% of them found a single time. The ten largest clones take up roughly a tenth of the sample. The receptor chain draws on TRBV6-1 and TRBJ2-4; the D element might be TRBD1 or TRBD2, as each aligns at 5 bases. This clonotype was sampled from a man aged 45-65 years who received an inactivated influenza vaccine. Donor details come from another sample of the same person, matched by shared clones. The sequenced sample was PBMCs from blood, obtained approximately 5 days after vaccination. The CDR3 has the sequence CASSERGPEWNIQYF. The sequenced DNA: TGTGCCAGCAGTGAACGGGGACCCGAATGGAACATTCAGTACTTC.